The source of this T cell receptor (beta chain) is a study of blood T cell repertoires in COVID-19. Study-level information: Samples came from the United States, Italy and Spain, spanning acute and convalescent COVID-19. The cDNA or gDNA used as material had been derived from T cells, B-cell-depleted T cells, or PBMCs.

In the original processing: Reference gene primers were amplified, and this amplification served to estimate nucleated cell counts. The protocol was immunoSEQ multiplex PCR, while the TCRdb copy is restricted to in-frame clones and leaves out a portion. V, J and clone size are taken as reported in that table, and D and trimming were inferred from the DNA itself. The sample gives more than 25,000 clones, over 85% of which show up once; 7.5% to 9% is in the top ten. Trimming cost V 2 bases and J 1 base; bases outside gene matches: 1. Germline assignment: CDR1 SGHRS and CDR2 YFSETQ. The CDR3 has 15 residues. Only one count was recorded for this clone.

This sequence was found in a man between 65 and 79 years old with active or convalescent COVID-19. V and J are TRBV5-1 and TRBJ1-5; 9 nucleotides match TRBD1. Specimen: peripheral blood. CDR3 nucleotides: TGCGCCAGCAGCTTAGGACAGGGGAGCAATCAGCCCCAGCATTTT. Translation: CASSLGQGSNQPQHF.